Following are 11 T cell receptor beta chains from one sample sequenced in a study of T cell responses to AZD1222 COVID-19 vaccine. Profiled with immunoSEQ multiplex PCR; TCRdb holds only in-frame clones, not every one. The sample carries about 120,000 clones, around nine tenths recorded once. The starting material was peripheral blood, obtained on day 0 of AZD1222 vaccination. These receptors were obtained from an adult in good health.

The rearrangement joins TRBV25-1 to TRBJ1-2; D remains unclear. Germline V gene lookup returns CDR1 MGHDK and CDR2 SYGVNS. The germline V and J ends were trimmed by 8 bases and 7 bases, with 20 bases remaining between them. The CDR3 runs to 14 residues. The CDR3 DNA reads as TGTGCCAGCTCCGCGTACTACGGGAATCTTGGCTACACCTTC. Residues: CASSAYYGNLGYTF.

This chain links TRBV6-6 with TRBJ1-1; D is possibly TRBD1 (5 bases). CDR3 length: 14 amino acids. The V and J ends lost 8 bases and 6 bases respectively, with 19 bases between them. Germline CDR1 reads MNHNY; CDR2 reads SVGAGI (reference sequence). The CDR3 DNA reads as TGTGCCAGCTCCCGATCGACAGCTTCCCCTGAAGCTTTCTTT. Protein product: CASSRSTASPEAFF.

The V call is TRBV13, the J call TRBJ2-3, with TRBD2 as a possible D gene (5 bases). This CDR3 is 15 amino acids long. The ends were cut back, 3 bases at V and 2 bases at J, with 12 bases in the middle. CDR1 PRHDT and CDR2 FYEKMQ come from the germline V gene (reference sequence). CDR3 region: CASSFSRTFTDTQYF. Written as DNA, the CDR3 is TGTGCCAGCAGCTTTAGCAGGACTTTCACAGATACGCAGTATTTT.

This clone was found once. This chain links TRBV27 with TRBJ1-5, with no clear D. The germline CDR1 and CDR2 sequences are MNHEY and SMNVEV (reference sequence). The CDR3 consists of 13 residues. V lost 8 bases and J 5 bases, leaving 13 bases between the germline ends. The CDR3 nucleotides are TGTGCCAGCTGGCCGGACGGAGATCAGCCCCAGCATTTT. It codes for CASWPDGDQPQHF.

The rearrangement uses TRBV5-6 and TRBJ1-1, with D perhaps TRBD1 (5 bases). Trimming pared 0 bases from V and 5 bases from J, leaving 20 bases between. The CDR3 has 17 residues. CDR1 and CDR2 from the germline V gene are SGHDT and YYEEEE. DNA of the CDR3: TGTGCCAGCAGCTTGGTGGGGCGGGGCGTCGTAAGGACTGAAGCTTTCTTT. Translation: CASSLVGRGVVRTEAFF.

This clone turned up a few times. This chain links TRBV18 with TRBJ2-1; TRBD1 or TRBD2 may be the D gene (5 bases each). The V gene lost 2 bases and the J gene lost 10 bases, with 15 bases spanning the gap. The CDR3 covers 14 residues. Per the germline V gene, CDR1 is KGHSH and CDR2 is LQKENI. The CDR3 region is CASSPGTDRGEQFF. Written as DNA, the CDR3 is TGTGCCAGCTCACCAGGGACCGATCGGGGCGAGCAGTTCTTC.

V is TRBV5-1 and J is TRBJ1-1; 8 bases are a match to TRBD1. The germline gives CDR1 SGHRS, CDR2 YFSETQ. After removal of 6 bases from V and 5 bases from J, the junction contained 6 bases not matched to a gene. This CDR3 region has 13 residues. The CDR3 loop reads CASTDRVRTEAFF. The CDR3 DNA is TGCGCCAGCACGGACAGGGTGAGAACTGAAGCTTTCTTT.

This clone was found once. The genes are TRBV29-1 and TRBJ1-1; 8 nucleotides match TRBD1. The CDR3 contains 14 residues. V was pared by 6 bases and J by 5 bases, with 11 bases of the junction left unmatched. Germline V lookup: CDR1 SQVTM, CDR2 ANQGSEA. CDR3 sequence (DNA): TGCAGCGTCGTCGGGGTGACAGGGGAAACTGAAGCTTTCTTT. Protein product: CSVVGVTGETEAFF.

V and J are TRBV7-9 and TRBJ2-7; the D is unclear. The length of the CDR3 is 14 residues. Looked up from germline, CDR1 is SEHNR and CDR2 is FQNEAQ (reference sequence). Trimming left V 4 bases short and J 3 bases short, with 13 bases between. The CDR3 coding sequence is TGTGCCAGCAGCTCGGCGCAGCGCTTCTACGAGCAGTACTTC. This translates into CASSSAQRFYEQYF.

The rearrangement joins TRBV4-2 to TRBJ2-1; D possibly corresponds to TRBD2 (6 bases). Looked up from germline, CDR1 is LGHNA and CDR2 is YNFKEQ. The V end was cut by 0 bases, the J end by 4 bases, with 16 bases between. This CDR3 spans 17 amino acids. CDR3 in amino acids: CASSQEADGRRYNEQFF. CDR3 coding DNA: TGTGCCAGCAGCCAAGAGGCGGACGGGAGAAGGTACAATGAGCAGTTCTTC.

This clone was detected a few times. The chain carries TRBV5-1 and TRBJ1-2; D is uncertain. The CDR3 consists of 12 residues. V was clipped by 7 bases and J by 2 bases, with 9 bases between them. Germline V gene sequence: CDR1 SGHRS, CDR2 YFSETQ. CDR3 protein: CASSGLNYGYTF. Written as DNA, the CDR3 is TGCGCCAGCTCCGGGTTGAACTATGGCTACACCTTC. The entire variable domain, with the rest obtained from reference TRBV5-1 and TRBJ1-2, is as follows: KAGVTQTPRYLIKTRGQQVTLSCSPISGHRSVSWYQQTPGQGLQFLFEYFSETQRNKGNFPGRFSGRQFSNSRSEMNVSTLELGDSALYLCASSGLNYGYTFGSGTRLTVV.